This T cell receptor beta chain originates from a study of CD8 T cells in Susac syndrome. This clonotype was detected only a few times. Reverse transcription of about 0.5 to 1 ug RNA was carried out with random hexamers. MiXCR, applied by TCRdb to the immunoSEQ multiplex PCR reads, yields one record per CDR3 protein. Among over 150,000 distinct CDR3 sequences listed, about 96% were seen once. The CDR3 is made up of 11 amino acids. From germline, CDR1 is SGDLS and CDR2 YYNGEE. Deletions cut 2 bases from V and 6 bases from J, with 4 bases between. This chain links TRBV9 with TRBJ2-3; D not certain. Source material: CD4+ T cells from PBMCs. The receptor was isolated from a human donor with Susac syndrome. CDR3 coding DNA: TGTGCCAGCAGCGTGGGGGATACGCAGTATTTT. Protein: CASSVGDTQYF. Full variable domain (rest looked up from reference TRBV9 and TRBJ2-3): DSGVTQTPKHLITATGQRVTLRCSPRSGDLSVYWYQQSLDQGLQFLIQYYNGEERAKGNILERFSAQQFPDLHSELNLSSLELGDSALYFCASSVGDTQYFGPGTRLTVL.